This T cell receptor beta chain was recorded in a study of T cells in localized non-small cell lung cancer. Sequenced by immunoSEQ multiplex PCR; TCRdb stores in-frame clones only, minus some. Of about 55,000 clones in the sample, over 80% were seen once. This CDR3 is 14 amino acids long. Germline V gene data show CDR1 as SNHLY and CDR2 as FYNNEI. After removal of 3 bases from V and 4 bases from J, the junction contained 4 bases not matched to a gene. Turning to this clone: Its antigen is not known.

Notes on the study in general: Highest T cell clonality was seen in uninvolved adjacent lung, surpassing that measured in tumor. The tumor had only one region sequenced, so heterogeneity remains possible.

The chain joins TRBV2 to TRBJ1-1; 8 bases are shared with TRBD1. The sequencing here drew on peripheral blood mononuclear cells, taken before any cancer treatment. The sequence derives from a man aged 35-75 years with stage III lung adenocarcinoma. CDR3 DNA sequence: TGTGCCAGCAGTGATATAACAGGGGGCACTGAAGCTTTCTTT. Translation gives CASSDITGGTEAFF.